This T cell receptor beta chain was profiled in a study of blood T cell repertoires in COVID-19. On the study more broadly: There were acute and convalescent COVID-19 samples, and they came from the United States, Italy and Spain.

Recruited during active infection, patients (from Seattle) were subsequently followed longitudinally. Original methodology: Amplification with reference gene primers provided the estimates of nucleated cell counts. Libraries were prepared by immunoSEQ multiplex PCR; TCRdb keeps only in-frame clonotypes and omits some of them. V, J and clone size are taken as reported in that table, and D and trimming were inferred from the DNA itself. The table includes tens of thousands of clones, about 80% detected once. The CDR3 sequence is 18 residues long. Germline loops: CDR1 SGHTA, CDR2 FQGTGA. With V trimmed by 5 bases and J by 5 bases, 16 bases remained unmatched.

The V call is TRBV7-3, the J call TRBJ2-3, with 10 bases fitting TRBD2. This sequence was found in a man at least 80 years old with COVID-19, enrolled during active disease. The sequenced material came from peripheral blood. The CDR3, as DNA: TGTGCCAGCAGCGCCGATGGGAGAACTAGCGGGGCTAAAGATACGCAGTATTTT. Its translation: CASSADGRTSGAKDTQYF.